This T cell receptor (beta chain) stems from a study of T cells after yellow fever vaccination. This clonotype has a handful of counts. Its antigen is as yet unknown. For TCR, cDNA came from 5'RACE template switching, which added a universal primer site and UMIs. TCRdb independently ran MiXCR on the 5' RACE reads; one entry per CDR3 protein. The sample has under 700,000 distinct CDR3 sequences, roughly a sixth seen once; the top ten hold approximately 15%. From germline, CDR1 is SSHAT and CDR2 FNYEAQ (reference sequence). This CDR3 is 15 amino acids long. Trimming took off 4 bases at V and 7 bases at J, with 16 bases between the two ends. Study results and limitations: Researchers report a weaker secondary response that nonetheless peaked faster, day 5 versus 15.

This TCR was recovered from a man between 18 and 29 years old who received the YFV17D yellow fever vaccine. The sample consisted of PBMCs, taken 5 to 6 days after the first yellow fever vaccination. V and J are TRBV7-7 and TRBJ2-2, with D possibly being TRBD2 (6 bases). The CDR3 is CASSSPGRGGGELFF. CDR3 coding DNA: TGTGCCAGCAGCTCCCCCGGTAGGGGAGGCGGGGAGCTGTTTTTT.